This T cell receptor beta chain was obtained from a study of blood T cell repertoires in COVID-19. As handled by the study authors: Nucleated cell counts were estimated from reference gene primer amplification. Only in-frame clones appear in the TCRdb table, and some are missing; sequencing was by immunoSEQ multiplex PCR. The V and J calls and clone size were taken over from that table, and D and trimming were inferred from the DNA. Of approximately 97,000 clones in the sample, 90% are singletons; the top ten hold 1.5% to 2%. CDR3 length: 14 amino acids. CDR1 SGHKS and CDR2 YYEKEE come from the germline V gene (reference sequence). V was pared by 4 bases and J by 3 bases, with 10 bases between.

The chain couples TRBV5-5 to TRBJ2-2, with a tentative D call TRBD1 (5 bases). The sequence was collected from a man aged 55 to 70 with acute or convalescent COVID-19. Sequencing input: peripheral blood. The CDR3 nucleotides read TGTGCCAGCAGCAGGGGTGTGGACACCGGGGAGCTGTTTTTT. The encoded protein is CASSRGVDTGELFF.